This T cell receptor (beta chain) was obtained from a study of cytomegalovirus exposure and HLA in healthy donors. CDR3 length equals 16 residues. Germline loops: CDR1 MNHEY, CDR2 SVGAGI. V lost 0 bases and J lost 5, with 16 bases in between. Study results and limitations: The authors confirmed in vitro that a few CMV-associated chains were specific for CMV antigens. Overall, approximately 150 TCR beta chains were annotated as cytomegalovirus-associated. In a later analysis, parvovirus B19, influenza, CMV and Epstein-Barr virus appeared linked to several top co-occurrence clusters.

The PCR had 60 Vbeta and 13 Jbeta primers. Generated by immunoSEQ multiplex PCR, the TCRdb table keeps only in-frame clones and is missing some. The sample lists 100,000 to 150,000 clones; roughly 80% were seen once. As to this clone: Its specificity is unknown.

Sequenced material: PBMCs. The chain links TRBV6-5 to TRBJ2-5, with a tentative D call TRBD2 (5 bases). This receptor was obtained from a woman between 40 and 50 years old in good health and CMV-seropositive. Written as DNA, the CDR3 is TGTGCCAGCAGTTACTCACCTTTCGGGAAAAGTGAGACCCAGTACTTC. Its protein product is CASSYSPFGKSETQYF.